One and the same sample provided the 18 T cell receptor beta chains below, sequenced in a study of a mutant IDH1 vaccine in newly diagnosed glioma. These receptors' antigens are unknown. Here immunoSEQ multiplex PCR was the method, and the copy in TCRdb shows in-frame clones only, minus some. The sample carries about 67,000 clones, roughly 80% recorded once. Time point denoted: week 47, end of study. Vaccine doses each comprised 300 ug of mutant IDH1 20-mer peptide, with topical imiquimod. Sequencing used PBMCs, obtained from a glioma patient whose treatment included an IDH1 peptide vaccine. The receptors stem from a man younger than 40 with glioma.

This clone has a handful of counts. CDR3 in amino acids: CASSSRESPLHF. CDR3 DNA sequence: TGTGCCAGCAGCAGCAGGGAATCACCCCTCCACTTT. The J gene is TRBJ1-6, the V gene TRBV27, with D tentatively TRBD1 (5 bases). This CDR3 region has 12 residues. Germline CDR1 is MNHEY and CDR2 is SMNVEV (reference sequence). Trimming took 6 bases from V and 10 from J, leaving 10 bases between them.

V gene TRBV5-1 combines with J gene TRBJ2-1, with 9 nucleotides matching TRBD2. Germline V lookup: CDR1 SGHRS, CDR2 YFSETQ. This CDR3 is built from 20 residues. The V segment lost 2 bases and the J segment 5 bases; nucleotides outside the gene matches: 20. CDR3 coding DNA: TGCGCCAGCAGCTTCCCTCCTAGCGGGGAAACCCGGGCGCTCCACAATGAGCAGTTCTTC. This translates into CASSFPPSGETRALHNEQFF.

The CDR3 protein is CASSVGWQAGANYGYTF. The CDR3 DNA reads as TGTGCCAGCAGCGTAGGGTGGCAGGCCGGGGCTAACTATGGCTACACCTTC. The gene calls are TRBV9 and TRBJ1-2, with D uncertain. Looked up from germline, CDR1 is SGDLS and CDR2 is YYNGEE. The CDR3 totals 17 residues. Trimming removed 0 bases from V and 0 bases from J, with 15 bases in between.

J is TRBJ2-3 and V is TRBV9; D may be TRBD1 or TRBD2 (6 bases each). In germline, CDR1 is SGDLS, CDR2 YYNGEE. V dropped 1 base and J dropped 6 bases, with 18 bases sitting between them. The CDR3 has 16 residues. The CDR3 spells CASSVTTGANPDTQYF. CDR3 coding DNA: TGTGCCAGCAGCGTAACTACGGGGGCCAATCCCGATACGCAGTATTTT. The full variable domain, rest sourced from reference TRBV9 and TRBJ2-3, is DSGVTQTPKHLITATGQRVTLRCSPRSGDLSVYWYQQSLDQGLQFLIQYYNGEERAKGNILERFSAQQFPDLHSELNLSSLELGDSALYFCASSVTTGANPDTQYFGPGTRLTVL.

The rearrangement uses TRBV4-1 and TRBJ2-5, with unresolved D. With 2 bases removed from V and 2 bases from J, the gap between germline ends came to 9 bases. The CDR3 sequence is 14 residues long. Germline V gene lookup returns CDR1 MGHRA and CDR2 YSYEKL. This chain's CDR3 is CASSQLGFQETQYF. The CDR3 DNA reads TGCGCCAGCAGCCAATTGGGGTTTCAAGAGACCCAGTACTTC.

The chain links TRBV6-5 to TRBJ2-7; D remains ambiguous. With 6 bases removed from V and 6 bases from J, the gap between germline ends came to 15 bases. Germline V gene lookup returns CDR1 MNHEY and CDR2 SVGAGI. The CDR3 length is 13 residues. CDR3 nucleotide sequence: TGTGCCAGCAGCCCCCGAACTTCGGTCGAGCAGTACTTC. Protein product: CASSPRTSVEQYF.

The CDR3 spells CASSQLAQVLSGYTF. The DNA of the CDR3 is TGCGCCAGCAGCCAACTTGCCCAGGTGCTCTCTGGCTACACCTTC. The chain is built from TRBV4-1 and TRBJ1-2; no definite D call. Germline loops: CDR1 MGHRA, CDR2 YSYEKL. CDR3 size: 15 residues. The V end lost 2 bases, the J end lost 7 bases, and 17 bases lay between the germline ends.

The chain links TRBV4-1 to TRBJ1-5, with D possibly TRBD1 on 6 matching bases. The CDR3 spans 16 residues. Germline values: CDR1 MGHRA, CDR2 YSYEKL. Trimming took 6 bases from V and 2 from J, leaving 17 bases between them. The CDR3 bases are TGCGCCAGCAGACATGTGACAGGCCCGGGCAATCAGCCCCAGCATTTT. Translated: CASRHVTGPGNQPQHF.

This chain connects TRBV5-1 to TRBJ2-7; TRBD1 matches 10 bases. Germline V gene lookup returns CDR1 SGHRS and CDR2 YFSETQ. Trimming cost V 4 bases and J 5 bases; bases outside gene matches: 6. This CDR3 spans 14 amino acids. The CDR3 is CASSLGQGFHEQYF. The CDR3 nucleotides read TGCGCCAGCAGCCTGGGACAGGGGTTCCACGAGCAGTACTTC.

The V gene is TRBV5-6, the J gene TRBJ1-4, with a weak D call TRBD1 (5 bases). From germline, CDR1 is SGHDT and CDR2 YYEEEE. V was cut by 1 base and J by 2 bases, with 12 bases left in between. This CDR3 is 16 amino acids long. CDR3 bases: TGTGCCAGCAGCTTGTTGGGGACGGCTACTAATGAAAAACTGTTTTTT. Its translation is CASSLLGTATNEKLFF.

This clone has a handful of counts. V and J are TRBV6-5 and TRBJ1-5; D may be TRBD1 (6 bases). Germline V gives CDR1 MNHEY, CDR2 SVGAGI. Between the trimmed V and J ends, which lost 2 bases and 3 bases, there was a span of 11 bases. The length of the CDR3 is 15 residues. The CDR3, as DNA: TGTGCCAGCAGTTACAGTCCAGGGGCCAATCAGCCCCAGCATTTT. This translates into CASSYSPGANQPQHF.

With respect to this clone: Other DNA sequences within the sample encode an identical CDR3. CDR3 DNA sequence: TGTGCCAGCTCACCACCGAGATCCTACGAGCAGTACTTC. Residues: CASSPPRSYEQYF. V is TRBV18 and J is TRBJ2-7, with D unresolved. Germline V CDR1 and CDR2: KGHSH, LQKENI. Trimming shortened V by 0 bases and J by 1 base, and 4 bases separated the two germline ends. The CDR3 totals 13 residues.

The V call is TRBV30, the J call TRBJ2-2, with D possibly matching TRBD1 (6 bases). V was trimmed by 8 bases and J by 2 bases, leaving 15 bases between them. CDR1 is GTSNPN, CDR2 SVGIG, per germline (reference sequence). The CDR3 is 14 amino acids. The CDR3 sequence is CAKGEDSNTGELFF. CDR3 in DNA: TGTGCCAAAGGAGAGGACAGTAACACCGGGGAGCTGTTTTTT.

The chain has TRBV10-2 and TRBJ1-2; 8 nucleotides align to TRBD1. CDR1 WSHSY and CDR2 SAAADI come from the germline V gene. The CDR3 contains 13 residues. V lost 5 bases to trimming and J lost 8 bases; unmatched junction nucleotides: 7. CDR3 residues: CASSPDRADGYTF. In nucleotides, the CDR3 is TGCGCCAGCAGTCCGGACAGGGCAGACGGCTACACCTTC.

This clone was observed once. This chain links TRBV27 with TRBJ1-2; D is perhaps TRBD1 (5 bases). Germline CDR1 MNHEY, CDR2 SMNVEV (reference sequence). V dropped 4 bases and J dropped 0 bases, with 15 bases sitting between them. CDR3 length: 16 amino acids. CDR3 coding DNA: TGTGCCAGCAGTTCCCTTGGGACCGATACTAACTATGGCTACACCTTC. Translation: CASSSLGTDTNYGYTF.

This clone has only a few counts. This rearrangement joins TRBV25-1 to TRBJ1-1, with 9 bases fitting TRBD1. CDR3 length: 16 amino acids. V lost 7 bases, J lost 2 bases, and 11 bases stayed unmatched. Per the germline V gene, CDR1 is MGHDK and CDR2 is SYGVNS. Here the CDR3 DNA reads TGTGCCAGCATCGGAAACAGGGGGCGGGGAAACACTGAAGCTTTCTTT. Protein: CASIGNRGRGNTEAFF.

This clone came up once. V is TRBV10-2 and J is TRBJ2-3; the D call may be TRBD1 or TRBD2 (5 bases each). Germline CDR1 is WSHSY and CDR2 is SAAADI. The V end lost 3 bases, the J end lost 4 bases, and 11 bases lay between the germline ends. This CDR3 has 14 residues. The chain's CDR3 is CASSDEGLADTQYF. Written as DNA, the CDR3 is TGCGCCAGCAGTGACGAGGGGCTGGCAGATACGCAGTATTTT.

This sequence joins TRBV19 and TRBJ1-1, with TRBD1 as a possible D gene (6 bases). The length of the CDR3 is 14 residues. V was clipped by 4 bases and J by 3 bases, with 12 bases between them. Per the germline V gene, CDR1 is LNHDA and CDR2 is SQIVND (reference sequence). The CDR3 DNA sequence: TGTGCCAGTAGTAGACAGCAGGGGTACACTGAAGCTTTCTTT. Translation: CASSRQQGYTEAFF.